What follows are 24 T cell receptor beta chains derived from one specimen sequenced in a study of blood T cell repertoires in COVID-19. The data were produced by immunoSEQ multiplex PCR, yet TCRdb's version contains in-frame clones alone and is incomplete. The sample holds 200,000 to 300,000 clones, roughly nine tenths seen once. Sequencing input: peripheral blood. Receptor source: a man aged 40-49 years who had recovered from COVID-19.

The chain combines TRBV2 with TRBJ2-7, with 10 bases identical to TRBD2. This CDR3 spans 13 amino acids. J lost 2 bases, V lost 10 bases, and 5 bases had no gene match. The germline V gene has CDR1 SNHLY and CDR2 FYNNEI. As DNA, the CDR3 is TGTGCCACCCGGACTAGCGGAGCCTACGAGCAGTACTTC. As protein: CATRTSGAYEQYF.

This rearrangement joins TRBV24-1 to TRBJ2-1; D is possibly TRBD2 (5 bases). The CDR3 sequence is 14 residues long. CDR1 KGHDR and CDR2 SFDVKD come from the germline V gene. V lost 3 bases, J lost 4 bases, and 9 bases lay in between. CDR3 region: CATSDGGSYNEQFF. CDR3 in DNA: TGTGCCACCAGTGATGGAGGCAGTTACAATGAGCAGTTCTTC.

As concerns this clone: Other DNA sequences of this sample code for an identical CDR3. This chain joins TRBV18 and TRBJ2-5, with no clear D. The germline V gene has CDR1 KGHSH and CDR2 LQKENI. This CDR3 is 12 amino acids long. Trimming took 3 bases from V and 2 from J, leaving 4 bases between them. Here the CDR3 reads CASSPSQETQYF. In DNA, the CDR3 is TGTGCCAGCTCACCCTCTCAAGAGACCCAGTACTTC.

The CDR3 sequence: CASSRGTGGPNIQYF. CDR3 nucleotide sequence: TGTGCCAGCAGCCGGGGGACAGGGGGTCCCAACATTCAGTACTTC. This chain links TRBV7-2 with TRBJ2-4; 11 nucleotides line up with TRBD1. The CDR3 is 15 residues long. The germline gives CDR1 SGHTA, CDR2 FQGNSA. V shed 5 bases and J 7 bases; nucleotides not matched to a gene: 7.

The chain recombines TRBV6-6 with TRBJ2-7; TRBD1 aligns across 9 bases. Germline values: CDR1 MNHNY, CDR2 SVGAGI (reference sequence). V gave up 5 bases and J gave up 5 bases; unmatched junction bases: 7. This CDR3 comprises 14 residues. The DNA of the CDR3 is TGTGCCAGCAGTCCAGGGGACAGGGAGCACGAGCAGTACTTC. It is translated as CASSPGDREHEQYF.

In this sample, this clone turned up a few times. The CDR3 DNA sequence: TGCGCCAGCAGCCAAGACAGTCCGAACACTGAAGCTTTCTTT. Encoded protein: CASSQDSPNTEAFF. This sequence joins TRBV4-1 and TRBJ1-1, with D uncertain. Germline V lookup: CDR1 MGHRA, CDR2 YSYEKL. V lost 0 bases to trimming and J lost 1 base, with 6 bases between them. The CDR3 runs 14 residues.

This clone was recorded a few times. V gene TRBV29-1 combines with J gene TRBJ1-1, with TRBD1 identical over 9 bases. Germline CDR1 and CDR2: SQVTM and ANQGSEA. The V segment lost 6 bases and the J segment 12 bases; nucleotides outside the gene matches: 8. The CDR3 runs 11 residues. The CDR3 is CSVRTGELTFF. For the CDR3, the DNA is TGCAGCGTAAGGACAGGGGAACTAACTTTCTTT.

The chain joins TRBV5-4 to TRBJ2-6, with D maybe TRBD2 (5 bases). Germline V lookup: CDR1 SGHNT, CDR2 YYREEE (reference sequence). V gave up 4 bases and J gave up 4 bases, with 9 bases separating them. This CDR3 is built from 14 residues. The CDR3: CASSPAAGANVLTF. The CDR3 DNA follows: TGTGCCAGCAGCCCAGCGGCAGGGGCCAACGTCCTGACTTTC.

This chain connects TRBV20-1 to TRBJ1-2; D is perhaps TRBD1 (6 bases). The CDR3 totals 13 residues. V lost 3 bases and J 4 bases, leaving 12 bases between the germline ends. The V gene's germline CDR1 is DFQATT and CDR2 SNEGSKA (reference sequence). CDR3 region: CSASTGLSYGYTF. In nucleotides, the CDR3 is TGCAGTGCTAGTACAGGGTTGTCCTATGGCTACACCTTC.

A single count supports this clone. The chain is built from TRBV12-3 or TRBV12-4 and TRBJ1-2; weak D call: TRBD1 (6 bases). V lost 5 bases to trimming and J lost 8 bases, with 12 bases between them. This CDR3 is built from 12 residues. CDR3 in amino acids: CASSVQGGGYTF. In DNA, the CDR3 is TGTGCCAGCAGTGTACAGGGCGGCGGCTACACCTTC.

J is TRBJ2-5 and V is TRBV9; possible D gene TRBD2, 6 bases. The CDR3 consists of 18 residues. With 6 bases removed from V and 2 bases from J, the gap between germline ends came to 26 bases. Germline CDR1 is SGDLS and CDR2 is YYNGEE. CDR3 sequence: CASTTGASVDWGQETQYF. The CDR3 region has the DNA TGTGCCAGCACAACGGGAGCTAGCGTCGACTGGGGGCAAGAGACCCAGTACTTC.

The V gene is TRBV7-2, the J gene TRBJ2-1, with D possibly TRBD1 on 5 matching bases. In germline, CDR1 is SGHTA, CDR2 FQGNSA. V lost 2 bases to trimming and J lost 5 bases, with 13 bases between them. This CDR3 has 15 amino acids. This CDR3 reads CASSLFSRADNEQFF. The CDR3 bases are TGTGCCAGCAGCTTATTTTCCAGGGCTGACAATGAGCAGTTCTTC. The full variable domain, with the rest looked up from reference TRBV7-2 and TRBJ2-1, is GAGVSQSPSNKVTEKGKDVELRCDPISGHTALYWYRQSLGQGLEFLIYFQGNSAPDKSGLPSDRFSAERTGGSVSTLTIQRTQQEDSAVYLCASSLFSRADNEQFFGPGTRLTVL.

The CDR3 is CASSLSGAGEQYF. The CDR3 DNA reads as TGTGCCAGCAGCTTATCAGGGGCGGGCGAGCAGTACTTC. The rearrangement joins TRBV7-9 to TRBJ2-7; weak D call: TRBD1 (6 bases). The CDR3 is made up of 13 amino acids. The V end was cut by 2 bases, the J end by 6 bases, with 11 bases between. CDR1 is SEHNR and CDR2 is FQNEAQ in the germline V gene (reference sequence).

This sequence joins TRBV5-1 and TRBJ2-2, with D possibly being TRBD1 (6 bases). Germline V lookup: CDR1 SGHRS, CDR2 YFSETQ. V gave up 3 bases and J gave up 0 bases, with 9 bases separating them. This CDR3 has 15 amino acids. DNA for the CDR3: TGCGCCAGCAGCTGGAGGACAGCGAACACCGGGGAGCTGTTTTTT. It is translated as CASSWRTANTGELFF.

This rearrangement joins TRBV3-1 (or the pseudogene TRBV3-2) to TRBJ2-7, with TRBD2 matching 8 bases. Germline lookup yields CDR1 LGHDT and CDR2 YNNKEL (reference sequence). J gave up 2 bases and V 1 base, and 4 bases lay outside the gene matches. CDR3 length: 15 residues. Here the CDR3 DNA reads TGTGCCAGCAGCCAAGGCCTCGGGAGGGCCTACGAGCAGTACTTC. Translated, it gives CASSQGLGRAYEQYF.

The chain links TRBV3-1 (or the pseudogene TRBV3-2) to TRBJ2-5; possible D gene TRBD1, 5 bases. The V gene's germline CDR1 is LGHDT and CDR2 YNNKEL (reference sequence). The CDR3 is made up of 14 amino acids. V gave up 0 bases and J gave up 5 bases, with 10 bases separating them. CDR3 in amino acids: CASSQDPGLETQYF. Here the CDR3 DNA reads TGTGCCAGCAGCCAAGATCCAGGGCTGGAGACCCAGTACTTC.

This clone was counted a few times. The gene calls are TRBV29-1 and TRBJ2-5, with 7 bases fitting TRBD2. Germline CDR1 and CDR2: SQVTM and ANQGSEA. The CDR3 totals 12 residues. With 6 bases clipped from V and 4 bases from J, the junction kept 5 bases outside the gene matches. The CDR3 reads CSVPAGRETQYF. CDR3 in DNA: TGCAGCGTCCCAGCGGGACGAGAGACCCAGTACTTC.

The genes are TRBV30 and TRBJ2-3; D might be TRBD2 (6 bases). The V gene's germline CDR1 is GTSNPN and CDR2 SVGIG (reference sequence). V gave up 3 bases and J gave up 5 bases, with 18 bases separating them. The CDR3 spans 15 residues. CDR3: CAWSPGGRELDTQYF. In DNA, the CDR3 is TGTGCCTGGAGCCCAGGTGGACGGGAGTTAGATACGCAGTATTTT.

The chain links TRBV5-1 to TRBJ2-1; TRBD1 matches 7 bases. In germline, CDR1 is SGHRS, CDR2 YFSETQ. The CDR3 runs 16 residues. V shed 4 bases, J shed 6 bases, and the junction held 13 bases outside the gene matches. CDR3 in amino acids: CASSTYRGRGRNEQFF. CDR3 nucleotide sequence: TGCGCCAGCAGCACATACAGGGGAAGAGGGCGCAATGAGCAGTTCTTC.

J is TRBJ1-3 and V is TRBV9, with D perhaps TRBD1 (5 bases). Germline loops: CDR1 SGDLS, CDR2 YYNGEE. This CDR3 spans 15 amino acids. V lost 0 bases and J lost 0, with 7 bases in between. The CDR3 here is CASSVGGHSGNTIYF. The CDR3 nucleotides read TGTGCCAGCAGCGTAGGGGGCCACTCTGGAAACACCATATATTTT.

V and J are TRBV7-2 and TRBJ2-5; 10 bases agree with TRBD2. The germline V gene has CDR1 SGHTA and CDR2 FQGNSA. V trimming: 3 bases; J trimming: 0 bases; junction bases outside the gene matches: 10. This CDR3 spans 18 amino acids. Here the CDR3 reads CASSFKLAGTRYQETQYF. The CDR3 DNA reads TGTGCCAGCAGCTTTAAACTAGCGGGGACCAGGTACCAAGAGACCCAGTACTTC.

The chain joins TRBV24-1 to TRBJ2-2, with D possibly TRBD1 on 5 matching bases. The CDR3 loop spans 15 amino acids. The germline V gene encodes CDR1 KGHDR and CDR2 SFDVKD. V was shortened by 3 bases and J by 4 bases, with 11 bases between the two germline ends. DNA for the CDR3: TGTGCCACCAGTGATGCCAGGGTGGGCACCGGGGAGCTGTTTTTT. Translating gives CATSDARVGTGELFF.

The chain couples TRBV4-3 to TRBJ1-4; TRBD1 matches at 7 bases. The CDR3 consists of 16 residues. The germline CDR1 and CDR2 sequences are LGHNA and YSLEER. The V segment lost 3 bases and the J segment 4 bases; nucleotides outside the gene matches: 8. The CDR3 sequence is CASSQDRDSLNEKLFF. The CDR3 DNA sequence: TGCGCCAGCAGCCAGGACCGGGACAGCCTTAATGAAAAACTGTTTTTT.

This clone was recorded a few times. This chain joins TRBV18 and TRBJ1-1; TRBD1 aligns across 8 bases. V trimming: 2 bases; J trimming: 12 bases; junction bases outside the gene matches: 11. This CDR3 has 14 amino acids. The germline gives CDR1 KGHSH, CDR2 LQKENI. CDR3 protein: CASSPMAGGNVPFF. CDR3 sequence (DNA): TGTGCCAGCTCACCAATGGCAGGGGGCAACGTACCTTTCTTT.